Described below is a single T cell receptor beta chain sequence and its context. Generated by immunoSEQ multiplex PCR, the TCRdb table keeps only in-frame clones and is missing some. The sample contains 50,000 or so clones, almost 95% of which appear only once. The source of the sample is a study of T cell changes during pregnancy in multiple sclerosis. CDR3 size: 14 residues. Trimming left V 3 bases short and J 10 bases short, with 15 bases between. The sequencing here drew on CD4+ T cells from peripheral blood mononuclear cells, taken in the third trimester of pregnancy. The J gene is TRBJ1-4, the V gene TRBV23-1; D not certain. TRBV23-1 is known as an ORF, though its function is uncertain. This receptor was taken from a female donor with multiple sclerosis, enrolled in a pregnancy study. The CDR3 loop reads CASSQTIPGGKLFF. For the CDR3, the DNA is TGCGCCAGCAGTCAGACAATTCCGGGAGGAAAACTGTTTTTT.